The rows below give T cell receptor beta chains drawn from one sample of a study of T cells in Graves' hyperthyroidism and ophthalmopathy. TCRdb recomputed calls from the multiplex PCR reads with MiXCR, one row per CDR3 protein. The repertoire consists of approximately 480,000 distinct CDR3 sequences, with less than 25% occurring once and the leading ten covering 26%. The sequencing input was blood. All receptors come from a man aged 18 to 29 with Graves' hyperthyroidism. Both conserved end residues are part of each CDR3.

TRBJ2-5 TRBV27 CASSRTMRRQETQYF
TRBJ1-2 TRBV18 CASSSSGQANYGYTF
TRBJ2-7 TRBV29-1 CSVGRLGEQYF
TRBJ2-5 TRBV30 CAWNGGPVETQYF
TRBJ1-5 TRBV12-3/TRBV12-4 CASSFWDTTYYSNQPQHF
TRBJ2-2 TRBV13 CASSPRSTGLTGELFF
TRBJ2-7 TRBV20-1 CSAIHRDRVYEQYF
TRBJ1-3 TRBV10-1 CASGGQHLSGNTIYF
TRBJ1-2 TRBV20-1 CSAIGTDLNYGYTF
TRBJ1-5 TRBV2 CASSAQGGENQPQHF
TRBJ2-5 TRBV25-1 CATSKGGETQYF
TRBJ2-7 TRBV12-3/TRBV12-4 CASLLAGGAYEQYF
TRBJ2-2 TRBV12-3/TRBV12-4 CASSFYSEGELFF
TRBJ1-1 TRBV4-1 CASSQALPPGTEAFF
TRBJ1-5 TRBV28 CASSDPGTVNQPQHF
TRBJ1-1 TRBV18 CASSRTFGGTEAFF
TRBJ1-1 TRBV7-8 CASSPVDLLNTEAFF
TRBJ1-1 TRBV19 CASSIPNSPSEAFF
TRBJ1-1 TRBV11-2 CASSLVPGLNTEAFF
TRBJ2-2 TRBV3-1 CASSSRQGAPGELFF
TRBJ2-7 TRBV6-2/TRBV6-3 CASSKVGRATYEQYF
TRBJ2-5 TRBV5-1 CASSPGTSGGAIGETQYF
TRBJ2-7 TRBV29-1 CSVERDRGYEQYF
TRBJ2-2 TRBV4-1 CASSPPDRSNTGELFF
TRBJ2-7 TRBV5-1 CASSPEGLAGSYEQYF